The T cell receptor (beta chain) under discussion was sequenced for a study of T cell responses to AZD1222 COVID-19 vaccine. Study-level results: Two AZD1222 doses significantly raised spike-specific TCR breadth and depth over controls. Clonal diversity may have been underestimated in mostly white British donors.

The V end was cut by 3 bases, the J end by 5 bases, with 12 bases between. This CDR3 spans 13 amino acids. Germline V CDR1 and CDR2: SGHRS, YFSETQ. Notes on this clone: The antigen is undetermined.

Profiled with immunoSEQ multiplex PCR; TCRdb holds only in-frame clones, not every one. The sample carries some 100,000 clones, just over 85% recorded once. The V gene is TRBV5-1, the J gene TRBJ2-7, with D unclear. Sequencing was performed on peripheral blood, taken on day 0 of AZD1222 vaccination. This receptor was taken from an adult in good health. The CDR3 DNA sequence: TGCGCCAGCAGCTCCCTTGTTGGAGACGAGCAGTACTTC. This sequence encodes CASSSLVGDEQYF.